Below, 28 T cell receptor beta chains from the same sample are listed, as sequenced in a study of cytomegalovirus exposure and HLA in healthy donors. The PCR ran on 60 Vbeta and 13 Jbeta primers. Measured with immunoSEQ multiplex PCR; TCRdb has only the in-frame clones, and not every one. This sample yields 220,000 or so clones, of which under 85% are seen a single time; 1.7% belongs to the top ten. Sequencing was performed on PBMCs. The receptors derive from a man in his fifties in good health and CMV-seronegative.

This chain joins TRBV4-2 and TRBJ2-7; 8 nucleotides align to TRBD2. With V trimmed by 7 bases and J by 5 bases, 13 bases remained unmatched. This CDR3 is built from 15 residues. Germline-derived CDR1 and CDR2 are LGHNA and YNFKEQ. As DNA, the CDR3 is TGTGCCAGCACCGCTTCCCGAGCGGGAGTCGACGAGCAGTACTTC. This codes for CASTASRAGVDEQYF.

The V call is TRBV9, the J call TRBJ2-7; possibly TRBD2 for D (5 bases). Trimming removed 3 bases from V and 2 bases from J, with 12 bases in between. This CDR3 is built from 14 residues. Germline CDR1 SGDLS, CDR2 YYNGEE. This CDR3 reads CASSATPGTYEQYF. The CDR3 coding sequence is TGTGCCAGCAGCGCTACCCCCGGGACCTACGAGCAGTACTTC.

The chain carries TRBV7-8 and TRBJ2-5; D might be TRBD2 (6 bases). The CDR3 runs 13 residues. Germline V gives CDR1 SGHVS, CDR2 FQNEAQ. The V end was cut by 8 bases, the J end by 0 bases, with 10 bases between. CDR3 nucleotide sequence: TGTGCCAGCCGACGGGGGTACCAAGAGACCCAGTACTTC. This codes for CASRRGYQETQYF.

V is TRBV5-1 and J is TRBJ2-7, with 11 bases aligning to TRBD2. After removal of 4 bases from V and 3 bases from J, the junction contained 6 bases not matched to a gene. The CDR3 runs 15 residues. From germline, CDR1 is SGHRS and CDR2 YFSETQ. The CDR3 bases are TGCGCCAGCAGCCCCGGGACTAGCGGCTACTACGAGCAGTACTTC. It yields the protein CASSPGTSGYYEQYF.

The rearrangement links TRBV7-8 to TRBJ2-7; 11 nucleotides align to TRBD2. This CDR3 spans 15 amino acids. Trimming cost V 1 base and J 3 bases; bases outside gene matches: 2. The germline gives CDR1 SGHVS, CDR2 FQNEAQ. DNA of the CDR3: TGTGCCAGCAGCTTAGTGACTAGCGGGAACTACGAGCAGTACTTC. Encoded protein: CASSLVTSGNYEQYF. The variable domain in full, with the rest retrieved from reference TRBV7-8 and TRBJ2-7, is GAGVSQSPRYKVAKRGQDVALRCDPISGHVSLFWYQQALGQGPEFLTYFQNEAQLDKSGLPSDRFFAERPEGSVSTLKIQRTQQEDSAVYLCASSLVTSGNYEQYFGPGTRLTVT.

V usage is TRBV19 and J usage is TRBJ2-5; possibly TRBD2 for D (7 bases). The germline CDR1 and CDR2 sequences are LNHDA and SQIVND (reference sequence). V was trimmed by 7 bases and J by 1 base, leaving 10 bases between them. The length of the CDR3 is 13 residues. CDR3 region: CASTGGGQETQYF. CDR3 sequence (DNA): TGTGCCAGTACGGGGGGCGGCCAAGAGACCCAGTACTTC.

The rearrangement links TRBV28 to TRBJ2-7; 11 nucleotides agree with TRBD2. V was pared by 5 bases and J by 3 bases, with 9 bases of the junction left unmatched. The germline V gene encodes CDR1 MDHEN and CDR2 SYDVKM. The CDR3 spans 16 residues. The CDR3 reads CASSQDRLAGNYEQYF. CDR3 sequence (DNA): TGTGCCAGCAGTCAAGATAGACTAGCGGGAAACTACGAGCAGTACTTC.

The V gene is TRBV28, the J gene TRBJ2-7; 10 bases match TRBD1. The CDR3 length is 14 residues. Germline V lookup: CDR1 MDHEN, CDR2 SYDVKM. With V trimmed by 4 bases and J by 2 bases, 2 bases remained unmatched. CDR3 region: CASSYGQGAYEQYF. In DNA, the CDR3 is TGTGCCAGCAGTTATGGACAGGGGGCCTACGAGCAGTACTTC. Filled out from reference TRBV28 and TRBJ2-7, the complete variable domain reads DVKVTQSSRYLVKRTGEKVFLECVQDMDHENMFWYRQDPGLGLRLIYFSYDVKMKEKGDIPEGYSVSREKKERFSLILESASTNQTSMYLCASSYGQGAYEQYFGPGTRLTVT.

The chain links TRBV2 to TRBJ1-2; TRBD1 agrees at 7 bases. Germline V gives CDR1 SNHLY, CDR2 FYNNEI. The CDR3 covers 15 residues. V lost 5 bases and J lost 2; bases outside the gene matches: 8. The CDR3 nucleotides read TGTGCCAGCAGTTTCACAGGGGAACCGAACTATGGCTACACCTTC. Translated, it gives CASSFTGEPNYGYTF.

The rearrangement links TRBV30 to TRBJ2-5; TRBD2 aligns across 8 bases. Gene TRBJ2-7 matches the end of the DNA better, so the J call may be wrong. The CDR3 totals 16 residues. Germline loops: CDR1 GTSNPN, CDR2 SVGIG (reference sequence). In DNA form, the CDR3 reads TGTGCCTGGAGTGGTCCCGGAACGGGAGGGTCGTACGAGCAGTACTTC. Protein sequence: CAWSGPGTGGSYEQYF.

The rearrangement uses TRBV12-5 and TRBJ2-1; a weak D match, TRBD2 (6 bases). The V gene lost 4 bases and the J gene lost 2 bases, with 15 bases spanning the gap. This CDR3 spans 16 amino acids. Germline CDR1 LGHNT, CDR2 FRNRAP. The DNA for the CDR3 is TGTGCTAGTGGTTCCCGAGGGCGGGGAGCCTACAATGAGCAGTTCTTC. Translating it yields CASGSRGRGAYNEQFF.

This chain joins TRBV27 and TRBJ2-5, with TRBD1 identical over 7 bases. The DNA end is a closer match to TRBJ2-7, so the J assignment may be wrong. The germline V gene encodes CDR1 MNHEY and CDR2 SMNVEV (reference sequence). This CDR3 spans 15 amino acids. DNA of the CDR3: TGTGCCAGCAGTTTGGTGACAGGGAGCTCCTACGAGCAGTACTTC. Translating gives CASSLVTGSSYEQYF.

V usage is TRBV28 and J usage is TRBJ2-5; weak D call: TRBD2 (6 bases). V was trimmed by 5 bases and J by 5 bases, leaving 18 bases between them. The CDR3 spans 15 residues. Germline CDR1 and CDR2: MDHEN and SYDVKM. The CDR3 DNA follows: TGTGCCAGCAGTCAAGCCGGGGGAACCAGGGAGACCCAGTACTTC. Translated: CASSQAGGTRETQYF.

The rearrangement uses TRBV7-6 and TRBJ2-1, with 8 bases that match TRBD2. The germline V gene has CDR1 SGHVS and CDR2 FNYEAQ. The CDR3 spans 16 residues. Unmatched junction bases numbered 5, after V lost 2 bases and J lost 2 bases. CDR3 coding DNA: TGTGCCAGCAGCTTACGAACGGGAGGGACCTACAATGAGCAGTTCTTC. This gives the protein CASSLRTGGTYNEQFF.

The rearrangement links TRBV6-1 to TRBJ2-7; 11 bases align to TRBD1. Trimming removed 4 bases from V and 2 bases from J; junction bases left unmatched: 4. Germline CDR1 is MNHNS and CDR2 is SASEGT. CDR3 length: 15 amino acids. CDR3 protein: CASSVVDRGPYEQYF. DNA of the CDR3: TGTGCCAGCAGTGTCGTGGACAGGGGGCCCTACGAGCAGTACTTC.

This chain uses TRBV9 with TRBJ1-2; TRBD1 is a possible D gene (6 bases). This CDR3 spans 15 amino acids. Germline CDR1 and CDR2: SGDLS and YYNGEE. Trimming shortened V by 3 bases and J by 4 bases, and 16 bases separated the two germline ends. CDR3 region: CASSDTRQGSYGYTF. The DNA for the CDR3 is TGTGCCAGCAGCGATACCAGGCAGGGGTCCTATGGCTACACCTTC.

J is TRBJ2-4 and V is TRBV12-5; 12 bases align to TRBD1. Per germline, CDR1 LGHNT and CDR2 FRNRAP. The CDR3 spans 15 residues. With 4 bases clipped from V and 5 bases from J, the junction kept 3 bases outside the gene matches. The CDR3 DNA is TGTGCTAGTGGTTGGGGACAGGGGGCTCAAAACATTCAGTACTTC. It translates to CASGWGQGAQNIQYF.

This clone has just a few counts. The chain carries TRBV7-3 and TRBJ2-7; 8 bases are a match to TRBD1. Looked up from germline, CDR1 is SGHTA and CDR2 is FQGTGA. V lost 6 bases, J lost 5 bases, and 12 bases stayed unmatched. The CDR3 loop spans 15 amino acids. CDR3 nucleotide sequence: TGTGCCAGCAGTACGGGGGCAGGGGGCGTCGACGAGCAGTACTTC. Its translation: CASSTGAGGVDEQYF.

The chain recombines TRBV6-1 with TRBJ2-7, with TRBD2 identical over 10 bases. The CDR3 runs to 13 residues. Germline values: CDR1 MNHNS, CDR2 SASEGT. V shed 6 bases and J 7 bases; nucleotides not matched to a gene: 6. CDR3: CASRLAGESEQYF. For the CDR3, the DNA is TGTGCCAGCAGGCTAGCGGGAGAGTCGGAGCAGTACTTC.

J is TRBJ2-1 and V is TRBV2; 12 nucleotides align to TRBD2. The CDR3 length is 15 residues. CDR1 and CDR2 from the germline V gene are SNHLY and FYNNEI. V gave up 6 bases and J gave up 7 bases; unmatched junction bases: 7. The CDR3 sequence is CASRGGLAGGNEQFF. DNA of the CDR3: TGTGCCAGCAGGGGGGGTCTAGCGGGAGGGAATGAGCAGTTCTTC.

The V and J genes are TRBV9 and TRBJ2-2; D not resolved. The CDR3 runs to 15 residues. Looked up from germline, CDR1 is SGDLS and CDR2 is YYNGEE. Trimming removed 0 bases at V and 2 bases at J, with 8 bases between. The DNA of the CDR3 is TGTGCCAGCAGCGTAGCGGGTATAAACACCGGGGAGCTGTTTTTT. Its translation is CASSVAGINTGELFF.

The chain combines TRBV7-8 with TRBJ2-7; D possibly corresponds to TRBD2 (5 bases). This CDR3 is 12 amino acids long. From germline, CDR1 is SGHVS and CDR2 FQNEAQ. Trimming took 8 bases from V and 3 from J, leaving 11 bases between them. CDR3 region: CASAEGGYEQYF. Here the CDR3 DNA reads TGTGCCAGCGCAGAGGGTGGCTACGAGCAGTACTTC.

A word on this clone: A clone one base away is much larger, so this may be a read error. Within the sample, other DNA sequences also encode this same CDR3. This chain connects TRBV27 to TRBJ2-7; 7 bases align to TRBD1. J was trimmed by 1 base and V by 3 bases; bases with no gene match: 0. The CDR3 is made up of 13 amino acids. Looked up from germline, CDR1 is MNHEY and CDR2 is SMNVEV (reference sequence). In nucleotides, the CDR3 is TGTGCCAGCAGTTTGACAGGGTCCTACGAGCAGTACTTC. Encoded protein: CASSLTGSYEQYF.

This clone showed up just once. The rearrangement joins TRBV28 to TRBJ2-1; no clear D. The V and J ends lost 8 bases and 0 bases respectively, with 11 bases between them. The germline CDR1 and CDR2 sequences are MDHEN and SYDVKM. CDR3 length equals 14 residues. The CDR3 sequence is CASLSESSYNEQFF. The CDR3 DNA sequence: TGTGCCAGCCTCAGCGAGAGCTCCTACAATGAGCAGTTCTTC. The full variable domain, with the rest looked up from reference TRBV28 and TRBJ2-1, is DVKVTQSSRYLVKRTGEKVFLECVQDMDHENMFWYRQDPGLGLRLIYFSYDVKMKEKGDIPEGYSVSREKKERFSLILESASTNQTSMYLCASLSESSYNEQFFGPGTRLTVL.

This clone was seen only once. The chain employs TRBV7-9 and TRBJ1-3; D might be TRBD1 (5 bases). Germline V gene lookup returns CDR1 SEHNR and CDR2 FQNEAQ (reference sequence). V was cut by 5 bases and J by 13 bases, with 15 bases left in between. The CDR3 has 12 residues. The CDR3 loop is CASSPDTRRIYF. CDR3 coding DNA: TGTGCCAGCAGCCCGGACACCCGGCGAATATATTTT. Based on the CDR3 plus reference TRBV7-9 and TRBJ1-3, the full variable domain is DTGVSQNPRHKITKRGQNVTFRCDPISEHNRLYWYRQTLGQGPEFLTYFQNEAQLEKSRLLSDRFSAERPKGSFSTLEIQRTEQGDSAMYLCASSPDTRRIYFGEGSWLTVV.

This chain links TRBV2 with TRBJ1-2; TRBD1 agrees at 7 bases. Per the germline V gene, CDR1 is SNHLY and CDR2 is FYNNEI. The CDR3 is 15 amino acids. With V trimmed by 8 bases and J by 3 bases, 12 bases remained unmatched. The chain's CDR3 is CASVSPRQGDYGYTF. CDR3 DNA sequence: TGTGCCAGCGTAAGCCCCCGGCAGGGGGACTATGGCTACACCTTC.

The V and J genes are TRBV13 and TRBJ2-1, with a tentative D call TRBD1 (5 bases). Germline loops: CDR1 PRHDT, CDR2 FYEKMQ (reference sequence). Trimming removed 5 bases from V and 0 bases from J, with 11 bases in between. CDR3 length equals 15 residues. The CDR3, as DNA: TGTGCCAGCAGCGAAGGGGTTTCCTCCTACAATGAGCAGTTCTTC. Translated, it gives CASSEGVSSYNEQFF.

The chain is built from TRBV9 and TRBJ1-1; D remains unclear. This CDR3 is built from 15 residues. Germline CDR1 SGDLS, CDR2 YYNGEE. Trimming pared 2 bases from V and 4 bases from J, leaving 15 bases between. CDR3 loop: CASSVTPRVGTEAFF. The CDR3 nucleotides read TGTGCCAGCAGCGTCACTCCTCGGGTCGGCACTGAAGCTTTCTTT. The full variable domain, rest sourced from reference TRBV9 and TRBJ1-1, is DSGVTQTPKHLITATGQRVTLRCSPRSGDLSVYWYQQSLDQGLQFLIQYYNGEERAKGNILERFSAQQFPDLHSELNLSSLELGDSALYFCASSVTPRVGTEAFFGQGTRLTVV.